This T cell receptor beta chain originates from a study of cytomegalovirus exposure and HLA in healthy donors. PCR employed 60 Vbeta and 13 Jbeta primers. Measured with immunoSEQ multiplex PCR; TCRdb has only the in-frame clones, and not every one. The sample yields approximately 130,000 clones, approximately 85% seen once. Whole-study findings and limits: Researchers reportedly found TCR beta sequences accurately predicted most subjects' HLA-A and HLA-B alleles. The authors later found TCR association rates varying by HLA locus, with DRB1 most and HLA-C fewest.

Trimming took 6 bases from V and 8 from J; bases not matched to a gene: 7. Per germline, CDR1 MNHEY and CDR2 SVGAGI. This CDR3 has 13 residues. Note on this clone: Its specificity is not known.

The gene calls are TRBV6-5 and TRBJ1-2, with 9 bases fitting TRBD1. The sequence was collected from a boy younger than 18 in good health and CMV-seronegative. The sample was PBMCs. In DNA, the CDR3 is TGTGCCAGCAGCTCCGGGACAGGGTTAGGCTACACCTTC. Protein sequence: CASSSGTGLGYTF.